A single sample is the source of the 15 T cell receptor beta chains below, sequenced in a study of shared clonotypes between healthy human individuals. This table comes from immunoSEQ multiplex PCR, and its TCRdb copy is limited to in-frame clones, with some not included. There are fewer than 1.6 million clones in the sample; just under 99% occur only once, and approximately 0.38% lies in the top ten. Sequencing was done on a sample of naive CD4+ T cells sorted from blood. Subset of the sample: CD45RA+ positively selected. The source of these receptors is a young man in good health.

The V gene is TRBV18, the J gene TRBJ2-7; 15 nucleotides agree with TRBD2. Germline-derived CDR1 and CDR2 are KGHSH and LQKENI. The length of the CDR3 is 17 residues. V gave up 6 bases and J gave up 0 bases; unmatched junction bases: 6. The CDR3 nucleotides read TGTGCCAGCTCCGGGACTAGCGGGAGGATTACCTCCTACGAGCAGTACTTC. Amino acid sequence: CASSGTSGRITSYEQYF.

The chain carries TRBV19 and TRBJ2-7; weak D call: TRBD1 (5 bases). From germline, CDR1 is LNHDA and CDR2 SQIVND (reference sequence). V was pared by 5 bases and J by 2 bases, with 13 bases between. The CDR3 totals 14 residues. CDR3 sequence (DNA): TGTGCCAGTAGTCGGGCAGGGTCGCCCTACGAGCAGTACTTC. It codes for CASSRAGSPYEQYF.

The CDR3 loop is CASMTSGSSADTQYF. The CDR3 nucleotides read TGTGCCAGCATGACTAGCGGGAGTTCGGCAGATACGCAGTATTTT. The V and J genes are TRBV27 and TRBJ2-3, with 12 bases that match TRBD2. Germline loops: CDR1 MNHEY, CDR2 SMNVEV (reference sequence). Trimming removed 7 bases from V and 4 bases from J; junction bases left unmatched: 6. CDR3 length: 15 residues.

V gene TRBV11-2 combines with J gene TRBJ2-5; 14 nucleotides line up with TRBD2. The CDR3 loop spans 17 amino acids. V trimming: 7 bases; J trimming: 5 bases; junction bases outside the gene matches: 12. From germline, CDR1 is SGHAT and CDR2 FQNNGV. DNA for the CDR3: TGTGCCAGCAAAGGGACTAGCGGGAGCTGGAGCGGGGAGACCCAGTACTTC. Translating gives CASKGTSGSWSGETQYF.

The rearrangement links TRBV7-8 to TRBJ1-5, with a tentative D call TRBD1 (6 bases). The CDR3 spans 17 residues. In germline, CDR1 is SGHVS, CDR2 FQNEAQ. The V end was cut by 1 base, the J end by 1 base, with 14 bases between. This CDR3 reads CASSLVRKGQSNQPQHF. CDR3 DNA sequence: TGTGCCAGCAGCTTAGTGCGGAAGGGACAAAGCAATCAGCCCCAGCATTTT.

With regard to this clone: Other DNA sequences in this sample translate to the same CDR3. The rearrangement links TRBV18 to TRBJ1-2; D unclear. Germline V gives CDR1 KGHSH, CDR2 LQKENI. The CDR3 extends over 14 amino acids. V shed 0 bases and J shed 2 bases, with 7 bases lying between them. In nucleotides, the CDR3 is TGTGCCAGCTCACCACCGGGCAGAAACTATGGCTACACCTTC. This gives the protein CASSPPGRNYGYTF.

The chain recombines TRBV5-4 with TRBJ2-1; a weak D match, TRBD2 (6 bases). V shed 1 base and J shed 10 bases, with 9 bases lying between them. This CDR3 is 12 amino acids long. Germline values: CDR1 SGHNT, CDR2 YYREEE (reference sequence). The CDR3 sequence is CASSLWGGEQFF. In DNA, the CDR3 is TGTGCCAGCAGCTTGTGGGGAGGCGAGCAGTTCTTC.

This clone was found once. CDR3 DNA: TGCGCCAGCAGCCTGGACGCGGGGTACAATGAGCAGTTCTTC. This codes for CASSLDAGYNEQFF. The chain couples TRBV5-1 to TRBJ2-1, with a weak D call TRBD2 (6 bases). The germline gives CDR1 SGHRS, CDR2 YFSETQ. Trimming removed 4 bases at V and 4 bases at J, with 12 bases between. This CDR3 spans 14 amino acids.

This clone was seen a single time. This sequence joins TRBV5-1 and TRBJ2-2; 10 bases fit TRBD2. V was clipped by 4 bases and J by 5 bases; unmatched bases: 5. This CDR3 contains 15 residues. Germline CDR1 is SGHRS and CDR2 is YFSETQ. The CDR3: CASSISGRTTGELFF. CDR3 nucleotide sequence: TGCGCCAGCAGCATTAGCGGGAGGACTACCGGGGAGCTGTTTTTT.

The V and J genes are TRBV6-6 and TRBJ2-1; 8 bases map to TRBD2. V lost 6 bases and J lost 7; bases outside the gene matches: 11. The CDR3 runs to 15 residues. Germline CDR1 MNHNY, CDR2 SVGAGI (reference sequence). The CDR3 DNA sequence: TGTGCCAGCAGAACGGGAGGGAGTGGGGGTAATGAGCAGTTCTTC. It codes for CASRTGGSGGNEQFF.

The genes are TRBV7-3 and TRBJ2-1, with 8 bases fitting TRBD2. This CDR3 comprises 16 residues. The V and J ends lost 4 bases and 9 bases, in that order; junction bases with no gene match: 14. CDR1 SGHTA and CDR2 FQGTGA come from the germline V gene. The CDR3 bases are TGTGCCAGCAGCTCGGGAGCCCAGCGGGAGTCGGGTGAGCAGTTCTTC. Amino acids: CASSSGAQRESGEQFF.

The chain combines TRBV28 with TRBJ1-2; tentative D call: TRBD1 (5 bases). Between the trimmed V and J ends, which lost 5 bases and 4 bases, there was a span of 17 bases. The CDR3 totals 15 residues. Germline CDR1 is MDHEN and CDR2 is SYDVKM. The CDR3 DNA follows: TGTGCCAGCAGTGCCCCCGGGACTCCCGGCTATGGCTACACCTTC. It encodes CASSAPGTPGYGYTF.

The chain is built from TRBV9 and TRBJ2-1; a possible D gene is TRBD2 (6 bases). The germline V and J ends were trimmed by 0 bases and 9 bases, with 10 bases remaining between them. Germline CDR1 reads SGDLS; CDR2 reads YYNGEE. This CDR3 contains 13 residues. The CDR3 loop is CASSVVTGAEQFF. The CDR3 nucleotides read TGTGCCAGCAGCGTAGTAACGGGAGCTGAGCAGTTCTTC.

Written as DNA, the CDR3 is TGTGCCTGGAGTCGGTTAGATACGCAGTATTTT. It specifies CAWSRLDTQYF. The chain links TRBV30 to TRBJ2-3; D gene ambiguous. Per the germline V gene, CDR1 is GTSNPN and CDR2 is SVGIG (reference sequence). Trimming removed 2 bases from V and 5 bases from J, with 5 bases in between. The CDR3 runs 11 residues.

J is TRBJ1-1 and V is TRBV19; D is ambiguous. Per the germline V gene, CDR1 is LNHDA and CDR2 is SQIVND (reference sequence). Trimming pared 5 bases from V and 10 bases from J, leaving 17 bases between. The CDR3 covers 13 residues. The CDR3 reads CASSLLPGRGAFF. The CDR3, as DNA: TGTGCCAGTAGTTTACTCCCGGGCCGCGGAGCTTTCTTT.